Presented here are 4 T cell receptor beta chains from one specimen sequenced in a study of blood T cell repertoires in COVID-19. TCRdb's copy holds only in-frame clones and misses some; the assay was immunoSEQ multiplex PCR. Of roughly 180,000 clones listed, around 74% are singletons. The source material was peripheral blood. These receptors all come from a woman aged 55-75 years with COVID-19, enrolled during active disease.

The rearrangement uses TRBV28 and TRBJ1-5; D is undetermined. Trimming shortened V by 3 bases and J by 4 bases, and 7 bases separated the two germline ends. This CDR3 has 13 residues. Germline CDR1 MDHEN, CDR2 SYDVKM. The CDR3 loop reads CASSLALNQPQHF. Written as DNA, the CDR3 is TGTGCCAGCAGTTTGGCACTAAATCAGCCCCAGCATTTT.

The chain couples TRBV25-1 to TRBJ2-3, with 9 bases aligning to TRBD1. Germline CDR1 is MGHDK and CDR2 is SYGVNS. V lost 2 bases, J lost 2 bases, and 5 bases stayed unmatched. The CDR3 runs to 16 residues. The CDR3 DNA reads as TGTGCCAGCAGTGAAAGTGGGACAGGGTACACAGATACGCAGTATTTT. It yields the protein CASSESGTGYTDTQYF.

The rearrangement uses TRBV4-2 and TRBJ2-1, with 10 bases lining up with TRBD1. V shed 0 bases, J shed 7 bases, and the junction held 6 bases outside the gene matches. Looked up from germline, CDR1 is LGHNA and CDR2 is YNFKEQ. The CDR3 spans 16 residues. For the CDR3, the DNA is TGTGCCAGCAGCCAAGATATAGGACAGGGGGAGAATGAGCAGTTCTTC. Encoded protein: CASSQDIGQGENEQFF.

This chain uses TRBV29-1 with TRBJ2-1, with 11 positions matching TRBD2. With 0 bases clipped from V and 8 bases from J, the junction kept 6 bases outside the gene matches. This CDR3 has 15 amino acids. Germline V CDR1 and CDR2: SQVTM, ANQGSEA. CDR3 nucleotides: TGCAGCGTTGAAGAGGGGATTAGCGGGGGGGATGAGCAGTTCTTC. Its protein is CSVEEGISGGDEQFF.